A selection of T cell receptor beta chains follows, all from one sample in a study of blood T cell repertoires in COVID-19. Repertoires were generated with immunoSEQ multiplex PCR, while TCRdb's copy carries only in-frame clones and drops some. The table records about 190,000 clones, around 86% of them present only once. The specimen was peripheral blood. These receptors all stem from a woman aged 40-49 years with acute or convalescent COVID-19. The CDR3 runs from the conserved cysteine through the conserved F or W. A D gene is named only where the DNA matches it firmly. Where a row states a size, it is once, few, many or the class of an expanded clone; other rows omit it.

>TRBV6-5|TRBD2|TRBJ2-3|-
CASSRLAGFPDTQYF
TGTGCCAGCAGTCGACTAGCGGGGTTCCCAGATACGCAGTATTTT
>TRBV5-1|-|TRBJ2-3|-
CASSFGAGVTDTQYF
-
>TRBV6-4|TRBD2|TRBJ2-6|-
CASSERGGSGANVLTF
TGTGCCAGCAGTGAACGGGGGGGCTCTGGGGCCAACGTCCTGACTTTC
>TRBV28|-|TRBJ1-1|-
CASSPWGRGNTEAFF
TGTGCCAGCAGTCCATGGGGCAGGGGGAACACTGAAGCTTTCTTT
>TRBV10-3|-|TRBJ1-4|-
CAISESEWNEKLFF
TGTGCCATCAGTGAGTCGGAGTGGAATGAAAAACTGTTTTTT
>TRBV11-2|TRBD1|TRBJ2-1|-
CASNRDRGYNEQFF
TGTGCCAGCAACAGGGACAGGGGGTACAATGAGCAGTTCTTC
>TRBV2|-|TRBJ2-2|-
CASSDLGRGNGELFF
TGTGCCAGCAGTGACTTGGGCAGGGGTAACGGGGAGCTGTTTTTT
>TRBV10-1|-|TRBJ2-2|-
CASSTGQGVYRTVSTGELFF
TGCGCCAGCAGTACGGGTCAAGGGGTATACAGGACCGTTAGTACCGGGGAGCTGTTTTTT
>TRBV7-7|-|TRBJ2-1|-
CASSFKDRDSEQFF
TGTGCCAGCAGCTTTAAAGACCGGGATAGTGAGCAGTTCTTC
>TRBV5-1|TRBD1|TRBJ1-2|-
CASSQGTANYGYTF
TGCGCCAGCAGCCAAGGGACAGCCAACTATGGCTACACCTTC
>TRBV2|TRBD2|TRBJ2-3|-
CASSLAGGSTDTQYF
TGTGCCAGCAGCCTAGCGGGGGGGAGCACAGATACGCAGTATTTT
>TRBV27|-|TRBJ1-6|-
CASSSSYNSPLHF
TGTGCCAGCAGCAGCTCCTATAATTCACCCCTCCACTTT
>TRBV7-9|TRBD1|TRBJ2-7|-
CASSSNRGAYEQYF
TGTGCCAGCAGCTCGAACAGGGGTGCCTACGAGCAGTACTTC
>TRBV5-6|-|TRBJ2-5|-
CASSRPSSPGLGHETQYF
TGTGCCAGCAGCCGACCGTCCTCCCCAGGGTTGGGGCACGAGACCCAGTACTTC
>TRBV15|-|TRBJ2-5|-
CATSRERGGQETQYF
TGTGCCACCAGCAGAGAAAGGGGGGGCCAAGAGACCCAGTACTTC
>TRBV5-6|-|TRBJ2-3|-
CASSLPQLGTGDTQYF
TGTGCCAGCAGCTTGCCCCAACTAGGCACAGGGGATACGCAGTATTTT
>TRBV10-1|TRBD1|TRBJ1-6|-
CASTLFRDRDSPLHF
TGCGCCAGCACCTTATTCCGGGACAGGGACTCACCCCTCCACTTT
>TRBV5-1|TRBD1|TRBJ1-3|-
CASSLDPGDSISGNTIYF
TGCGCCAGCAGCTTGGACCCGGGGGACAGCATCTCTGGAAACACCATATATTTT
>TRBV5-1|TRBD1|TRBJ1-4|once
CASSLRGETGNEKLFF
TGCGCCAGCAGCTTGAGGGGCGAGACAGGGAATGAAAAACTGTTTTTT
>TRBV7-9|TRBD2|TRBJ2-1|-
CASSSLAGVTYNEQFF
TGTGCCAGCAGCTCGCTAGCGGGGGTGACCTACAATGAGCAGTTCTTC
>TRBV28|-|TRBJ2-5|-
CASSWKGLAQGAQYF
TGTGCCAGCAGTTGGAAGGGACTAGCACAGGGGGCCCAGTACTTC
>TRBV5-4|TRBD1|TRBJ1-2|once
CASSSQPGTGTYGYTF
TGTGCCAGCAGCTCCCAGCCCGGGACAGGGACCTATGGCTACACCTTC
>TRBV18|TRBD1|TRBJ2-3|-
CASSPVTGVGTDTQYF
TGTGCCAGCTCACCAGTTACAGGGGTAGGCACAGATACGCAGTATTTT
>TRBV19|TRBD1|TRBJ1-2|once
CASKQGASGYTF
TGTGCCAGTAAACAGGGGGCGAGTGGCTACACCTTC
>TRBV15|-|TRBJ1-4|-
CATSIAPVQDVTNEKLFF
TGTGCCACCAGCATTGCGCCGGTACAGGACGTAACTAATGAAAAACTGTTTTTT
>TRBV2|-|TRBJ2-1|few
CASRPTGNEQFF
TGTGCCAGCAGGCCTACAGGGAATGAGCAGTTCTTC
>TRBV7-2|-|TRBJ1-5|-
CASSLGQDQPQHF
TGTGCCAGCAGCTTAGGTCAGGATCAGCCCCAGCATTTT
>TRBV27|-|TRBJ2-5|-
CASRSLARPEPYF
TGTGCCAGCAGATCCCTAGCAAGACCCGAGCCCTACTTC
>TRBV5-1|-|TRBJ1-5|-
CASSLGGSSNQPQHF
TGCGCCAGCAGCTTGGGCGGCAGTTCTAATCAGCCCCAGCATTTT
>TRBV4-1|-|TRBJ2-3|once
CASSQRETTDTQYF
TGCGCCAGCAGCCAAAGGGAGACCACAGATACGCAGTATTTT
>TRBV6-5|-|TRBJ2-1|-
CASGRGYNEQFF
TGTGCCAGCGGCCGAGGGTACAATGAGCAGTTCTTC
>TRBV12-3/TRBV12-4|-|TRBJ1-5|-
CASNPDSNQPQHF
TGTGCCAGCAATCCGGACAGTAATCAGCCCCAGCATTTT
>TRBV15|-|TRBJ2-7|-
CATSRAGGSHEQYF
TGTGCCACCAGCAGAGCTGGGGGCTCTCACGAGCAGTACTTC
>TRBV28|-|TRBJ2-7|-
CASSLFGAGVRYEQYF
TGTGCCAGCAGTTTATTCGGTGCAGGGGTAAGGTACGAGCAGTACTTC
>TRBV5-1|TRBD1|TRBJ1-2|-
CASSLGTGANYGYTF
TGCGCCAGCAGCTTGGGGACAGGGGCTAACTATGGCTACACCTTC
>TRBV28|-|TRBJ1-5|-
CASSLPYRVPQHF
TGTGCCAGCAGCCTCCCTTACAGGGTGCCCCAGCATTTT
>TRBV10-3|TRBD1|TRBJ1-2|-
CAISGGTARYGYTF
TGTGCCATCAGTGGCGGGACAGCTCGCTATGGCTACACCTTC
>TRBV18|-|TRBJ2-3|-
CASSPQGQSTDTQYF
TGTGCCAGCTCACCACAAGGACAGAGCACAGATACGCAGTATTTT
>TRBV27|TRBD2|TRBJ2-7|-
CASSTLPGTSGYEQYF
TGTGCCAGCAGCACACTGCCCGGGACTAGCGGTTACGAGCAGTACTTC
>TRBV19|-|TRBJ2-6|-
CASSTGTYGANVLTF
TGTGCCAGTAGTACCGGGACATATGGGGCCAACGTCCTGACTTTC
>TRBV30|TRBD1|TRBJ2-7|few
CAWSPNLGTAAYEQYF
TGTGCCTGGAGTCCTAACCTCGGGACAGCAGCCTACGAGCAGTACTTC
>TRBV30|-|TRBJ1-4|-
CAWSPSHGEKLFF
TGTGCCTGGAGCCCCTCACATGGTGAAAAACTGTTTTTT
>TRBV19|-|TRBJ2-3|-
CASRRQSSTDTQYF
TGTGCCAGTAGGCGACAGTCAAGCACAGATACGCAGTATTTT
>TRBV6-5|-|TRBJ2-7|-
CASSSGGGGEQYF
TGTGCCAGCAGTTCGGGGGGAGGGGGCGAGCAGTACTTC
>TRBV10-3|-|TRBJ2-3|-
CAISESASEGTDTQYF
TGTGCCATCAGTGAGTCGGCTAGCGAGGGCACAGATACGCAGTATTTT
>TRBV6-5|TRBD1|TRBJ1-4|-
CASSQQGAREKLFF
TGTGCCAGCAGTCAACAGGGGGCGAGGGAAAAACTGTTTTTT
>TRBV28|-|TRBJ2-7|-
CASSLMGPRGQYF
TGTGCCAGCAGTTTAATGGGCCCAAGGGGGCAGTACTTC
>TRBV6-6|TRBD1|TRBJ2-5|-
CASSTGVGETQYF
TGTGCCAGCAGTACAGGGGTGGGGGAGACCCAGTACTTC
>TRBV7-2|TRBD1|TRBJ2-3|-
CASSFQGQGTYTQYF
TGTGCCAGCAGCTTCCAGGGACAGGGGACTTATACGCAGTATTTT
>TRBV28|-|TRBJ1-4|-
CASSRGLTNEKLFF
TGTGCCAGCTCCCGGGGTTTGACTAATGAAAAACTGTTTTTT
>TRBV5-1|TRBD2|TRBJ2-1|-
CASRDYLVNEQFF
TGCGCCAGCCGGGACTACTTGGTGAATGAGCAGTTCTTC
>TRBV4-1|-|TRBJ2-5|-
CASSQAAGTQETQYF
TGCGCCAGCAGCCAAGCGGCGGGGACTCAAGAGACCCAGTACTTC
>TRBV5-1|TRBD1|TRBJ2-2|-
CASSLDRGDTGELFF
TGCGCCAGCAGCTTGGACAGGGGGGACACCGGGGAGCTGTTTTTT
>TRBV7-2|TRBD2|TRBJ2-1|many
CASKRLAGFHEQFF
TGTGCCAGCAAAAGACTAGCGGGCTTTCATGAGCAGTTCTTC